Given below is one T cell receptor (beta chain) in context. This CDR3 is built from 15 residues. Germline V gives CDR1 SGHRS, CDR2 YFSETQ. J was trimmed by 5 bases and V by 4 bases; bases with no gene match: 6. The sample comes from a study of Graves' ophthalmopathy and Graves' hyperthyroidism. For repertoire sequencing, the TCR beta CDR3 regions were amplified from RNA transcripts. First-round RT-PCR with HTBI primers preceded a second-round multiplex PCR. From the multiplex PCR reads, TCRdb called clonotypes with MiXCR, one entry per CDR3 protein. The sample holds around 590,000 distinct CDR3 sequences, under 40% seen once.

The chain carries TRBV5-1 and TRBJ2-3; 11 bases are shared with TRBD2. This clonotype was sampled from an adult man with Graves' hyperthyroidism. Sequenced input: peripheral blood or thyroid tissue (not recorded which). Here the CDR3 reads CASSLPSGGLDTQYF. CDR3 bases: TGCGCCAGCAGCCTACCTAGCGGGGGGTTAGATACGCAGTATTTT.